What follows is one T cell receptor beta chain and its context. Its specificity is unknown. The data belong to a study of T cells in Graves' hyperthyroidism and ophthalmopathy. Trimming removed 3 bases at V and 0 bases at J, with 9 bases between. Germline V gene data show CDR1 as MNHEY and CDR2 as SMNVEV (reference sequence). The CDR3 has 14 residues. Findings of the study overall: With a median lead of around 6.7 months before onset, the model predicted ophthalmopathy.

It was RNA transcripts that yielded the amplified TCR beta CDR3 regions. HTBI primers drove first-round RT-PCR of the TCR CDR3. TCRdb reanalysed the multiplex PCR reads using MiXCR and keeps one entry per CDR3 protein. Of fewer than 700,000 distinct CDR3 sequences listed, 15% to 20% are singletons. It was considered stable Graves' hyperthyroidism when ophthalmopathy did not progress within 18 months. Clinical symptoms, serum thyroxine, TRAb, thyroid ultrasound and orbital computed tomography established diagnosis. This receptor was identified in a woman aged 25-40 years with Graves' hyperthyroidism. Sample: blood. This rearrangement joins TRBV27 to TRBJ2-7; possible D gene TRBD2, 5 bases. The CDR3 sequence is CASSLTLASYEQYF. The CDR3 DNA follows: TGTGCCAGCAGTTTGACCCTAGCCTCCTACGAGCAGTACTTC.